The T cell receptor beta chain described here comes from a study of post-analysis software for immune sequencing data. As for the study in general: The study covered relapsing-remitting, secondary progressive and progressive-relapsing courses of multiple sclerosis.

Remarks on this clonotype: Its antigen is unknown.

V lost 2 bases, J lost 4 bases, and 8 bases stayed unmatched. CDR1 is SGDLS and CDR2 is YYNGEE in the germline V gene. This CDR3 has 16 amino acids. Broader study findings: Patients showed TRBV5-6, TRBV5-1 and TRBV20-1 among four to six TRBV segments more frequent than in controls. Multiple sclerosis patients had significantly lower normalized Chao1 diversity than controls.

Researchers reported that TCR beta cDNA libraries carried unique molecular identifiers. In TCRdb, the PCR reads were re-called with MiXCR into one record per CDR3 protein. The data hold a few hundred thousand distinct CDR3 sequences, with roughly 38% observed a single time. This clonotype was sampled from a girl under 18 with multiple sclerosis. Input material: blood. The V call is TRBV9, the J call TRBJ2-1, with TRBD1 matching over 8 bases. CDR3 region: CASSVQTGGPYNEQFF. In DNA, the CDR3 is TGTGCCAGCAGCGTCCAAACAGGGGGGCCTTACAATGAGCAGTTCTTC.